These 32 T cell receptor beta chains were sequenced from one sample in a study of post-analysis software for immune sequencing data. Libraries were made from TCR beta cDNA, and they carried unique molecular identifiers. TCRdb reprocessed the PCR reads with MiXCR, giving one entry per CDR3 protein. The table includes hundreds of thousands of distinct CDR3 sequences, around 60% detected once. Study-wide results and caveats: The five TRBV segments detected at higher frequency in patients than in controls included TRBV5-6, TRBV5-1 and TRBV20-1.

These receptors lack a known antigen. The sequencing sample was made of blood. The origin of the receptors is a girl aged 2 to 9 with multiple sclerosis.

The V and J genes are TRBV4-2 and TRBJ2-3, with D possibly matching TRBD2 (7 bases). The CDR3 runs to 15 residues. The V gene lost 4 bases and the J gene lost 6 bases, with 17 bases spanning the gap. Germline CDR1 reads LGHNA; CDR2 reads YNFKEQ. Here the CDR3 reads CASSPEGGAGDTQYF. The CDR3 DNA reads as TGTGCCAGCAGCCCGGAGGGGGGGGCCGGCGATACGCAGTATTTT.

The CDR3 bases are TGCGCCAGCAGCCAAGTACCGGGACAGGGAACCGGTTCACCCCTCCACTTT. It is translated as CASSQVPGQGTGSPLHF. The gene calls are TRBV4-3 and TRBJ1-6, with TRBD1 matching 9 bases. The CDR3 contains 17 residues. Germline V gene sequence: CDR1 LGHNA, CDR2 YSLEER. V shed 1 base and J 9 bases; nucleotides not matched to a gene: 10.

The chain couples TRBV29-1 to TRBJ1-2; 9 nucleotides match TRBD1. Germline V gives CDR1 SQVTM, CDR2 ANQGSEA. V shed 8 bases, J shed 8 bases, and the junction held 6 bases outside the gene matches. The CDR3 is 11 amino acids. For the CDR3, the DNA is TGCAGCACTGGACAGGGGAACGGCTACACCTTC. Amino acids: CSTGQGNGYTF. Combining the CDR3 with reference TRBV29-1 and TRBJ1-2 gives the whole variable domain SAVISQKPSRDICQRGTSLTIQCQVDSQVTMMFWYRQQPGQSLTLIATANQGSEATYESGFVIDKFPISRPNLTFSTLTVSNMSPEDSSIYLCSTGQGNGYTFGSGTRLTVV.

This clonotype was observed a single time. The gene calls are TRBV27 and TRBJ1-1; D remains ambiguous. Trimming pared 1 base from V and 2 bases from J, leaving 11 bases between. The germline gives CDR1 MNHEY, CDR2 SMNVEV (reference sequence). This CDR3 is 15 amino acids long. This CDR3 reads CASSLLPGRNTEAFF. For the CDR3, the DNA is TGTGCCAGCAGTTTATTACCGGGGAGAAACACTGAAGCTTTCTTT.

CDR3 DNA: TGTGCCAGCAGCTTATCGGCCGGCTACGAGCAGTACGTC. Amino acids: CASSLSAGYEQYV. V usage is TRBV7-6 and J usage is TRBJ2-7; D not resolved. V lost 2 bases and J lost 3, with 8 bases in between. This CDR3 region has 13 residues. Germline CDR1 reads SGHVS; CDR2 reads FNYEAQ.

CDR3 loop: CASSHSTGNEQFF. The CDR3, as DNA: TGTGCCAGCAGTCACAGCACCGGGAATGAGCAGTTCTTC. The chain links TRBV12-3 or TRBV12-4 to TRBJ2-1, with D uncertain. The V gene lost 5 bases and the J gene lost 7 bases, with 12 bases spanning the gap. The CDR3 sequence is 13 residues long.

This clonotype showed up many times. The DNA for the CDR3 is TGCGCCAGCAGCCCCAGCGGGGCAACAGATACGCAGTATTTT. Encoded protein: CASSPSGATDTQYF. The chain is built from TRBV4-3 and TRBJ2-3; 7 nucleotides agree with TRBD2. The CDR3 length is 14 residues. J lost 3 bases, V lost 4 bases, and 4 bases had no gene match. Germline assignment: CDR1 LGHNA and CDR2 YSLEER.

The rearrangement uses TRBV6-5 and TRBJ1-1; maybe TRBD1 (6 bases). This CDR3 spans 18 amino acids. The germline CDR1 and CDR2 sequences are MNHEY and SVGAGI. V gave up 0 bases and J gave up 5 bases, with 22 bases separating them. CDR3 loop: CASSYSKRPGVKGTEAFF. The CDR3 DNA is TGTGCCAGCAGTTACTCGAAGCGCCCAGGGGTGAAAGGGACTGAAGCTTTCTTT.

The CDR3 protein is CASSPRPGTGNYEQYF. Written as DNA, the CDR3 is TGTGCCAGCAGCCCGCGTCCCGGGACAGGAAACTACGAGCAGTACTTC. V usage is TRBV3-1 and J usage is TRBJ2-7; 8 positions match TRBD1. The CDR3 totals 16 residues. The germline V gene has CDR1 LGHDT and CDR2 YNNKEL (reference sequence). With V trimmed by 4 bases and J by 3 bases, 11 bases remained unmatched.

The chain employs TRBV6-2 or TRBV6-3 and TRBJ2-4, with TRBD2 matching 7 bases. The assigned J gene may be wrong: the sequence end matches TRBJ2-5 better. The CDR3 totals 13 residues. Germline CDR1 reads MNHEY; CDR2 reads SVGEGT. CDR3 DNA: TGTGCCAGCAGGTCCCTAGCGGAAGAGACCCAGTACTTC. Encoded protein: CASRSLAEETQYF.

The chain couples TRBV7-2 to TRBJ2-3, with 9 bases matching TRBD2. In germline, CDR1 is SGHTA, CDR2 FQGNSA. The CDR3 consists of 15 residues. Losses at the gene ends were 5 bases for V and 4 bases for J; bases not matched to a gene: 7. The CDR3 sequence is CASSRRGGSADTQYF. The CDR3 coding sequence is TGTGCCAGCAGCAGGCGGGGGGGCTCAGCAGATACGCAGTATTTT.

This clonotype was seen once. The V call is TRBV11-2, the J call TRBJ1-1, with D maybe TRBD1 (5 bases). CDR1 and CDR2 (germline): SGHAT, FQNNGV. V dropped 5 bases and J dropped 0 bases, with 10 bases sitting between them. This CDR3 is built from 14 residues. Written as DNA, the CDR3 is TGTGCCAGCAGCATGGGACGGATGAACACTGAAGCTTTCTTT. It codes for CASSMGRMNTEAFF.

A few counts support this clonotype. The V call is TRBV20-1, the J call TRBJ2-1; D may be TRBD1 or TRBD2 (5 bases each). The CDR3 sequence is 14 residues long. Trimming pared 6 bases from V and 0 bases from J, leaving 12 bases between. Per the germline V gene, CDR1 is DFQATT and CDR2 is SNEGSKA (reference sequence). The CDR3 nucleotides are TGCAGTGCCAGGGACGTAAGCTCCTACAATGAGCAGTTCTTC. This gives the protein CSARDVSSYNEQFF.

This clonotype came up a few times. V is TRBV7-6 and J is TRBJ2-3; 9 bases map to TRBD2. Germline V gene lookup returns CDR1 SGHVS and CDR2 FNYEAQ. The V and J ends lost 1 base and 2 bases, in that order; junction bases with no gene match: 4. This CDR3 is 16 amino acids long. The CDR3 region is CASSLGGLASTDTQYF. The CDR3 DNA is TGTGCCAGCAGCTTAGGGGGACTAGCCTCCACAGATACGCAGTATTTT.

This clonotype came up a few times. This rearrangement joins TRBV28 to TRBJ2-2, with D perhaps matching TRBD2 (6 bases). The V gene's germline CDR1 is MDHEN and CDR2 SYDVKM. V gave up 6 bases and J gave up 0 bases, with 8 bases separating them. The CDR3 runs 14 residues. The CDR3 sequence is CASSGGSNTGELFF. The DNA of the CDR3 is TGTGCCAGCAGCGGAGGGTCGAACACCGGGGAGCTGTTTTTT.

This clonotype was picked up a small number of times. The chain employs TRBV10-3 and TRBJ2-3; TRBD2 aligns across 8 bases. The CDR3 has 14 residues. The V and J ends lost 7 bases and 2 bases, in that order; junction bases with no gene match: 5. The germline V gene has CDR1 ENHRY and CDR2 SYGVKD. The CDR3 spells CAIMAGGITDTQYF. In nucleotides, the CDR3 is TGTGCCATCATGGCGGGGGGTATCACAGATACGCAGTATTTT.

This chain connects TRBV28 to TRBJ2-1; unclear D gene. The germline gives CDR1 MDHEN, CDR2 SYDVKM. V lost 8 bases, J lost 4 bases, and 9 bases lay in between. This CDR3 is 12 amino acids long. CDR3 sequence (DNA): TGTGCCAGCGTGGACGGATACAATGAGCAGTTCTTC. It codes for CASVDGYNEQFF.

The V gene is TRBV4-1, the J gene TRBJ1-1; D is undetermined. Looked up from germline, CDR1 is MGHRA and CDR2 is YSYEKL. The V end lost 1 base, the J end lost 5 bases, and 14 bases lay between the germline ends. The CDR3 sequence is 15 residues long. In DNA form, the CDR3 reads TGCGCCAGCAGCCAAGGGCCGGGTAGGGCTACTGAAGCTTTCTTT. Residues: CASSQGPGRATEAFF.

This rearrangement joins TRBV20-1 to TRBJ2-5; 12 bases map to TRBD2. The CDR3 is 17 amino acids. Trimming took 5 bases from V and 0 from J; bases not matched to a gene: 10. The germline V gene encodes CDR1 DFQATT and CDR2 SNEGSKA (reference sequence). The CDR3 here is CSAPALGLAGNQETQYF. The CDR3 bases are TGCAGTGCTCCCGCCCTCGGACTAGCGGGGAACCAAGAGACCCAGTACTTC.

This clonotype was seen only once. Since a much larger clone is just one base distant, this may be a read error. The chain employs TRBV3-1 and TRBJ1-2, with D unclear. Between the trimmed V and J ends, which lost 4 bases and 2 bases, there was a span of 8 bases. CDR1 LGHDT and CDR2 YNNKEL come from the germline V gene (reference sequence). This CDR3 has 13 residues. CDR3 sequence (DNA): TGTGCCAGCAGCCTGACGATGAACTATGGCTACACCTTC. Amino acids: CASSLTMNYGYTF.

This clonotype was counted only a few times. The chain carries TRBV20-1 and TRBJ2-7, with TRBD2 matching 11 bases. The CDR3 runs to 14 residues. CDR1 and CDR2 from the germline V gene are DFQATT and SNEGSKA (reference sequence). V was clipped by 1 base and J by 5 bases; unmatched bases: 4. The CDR3 DNA reads as TGCAGTGCTAGAGGACTAGCGGGATTCCACGAGCAGTACTTC. Its translation is CSARGLAGFHEQYF.

This clonotype occurred a few times. The genes are TRBV6-4 and TRBJ2-3; TRBD1 might be the D (6 bases). Trimming pared 0 bases from V and 0 bases from J, leaving 25 bases between. Germline values: CDR1 MRHNA, CDR2 SNTAGT. The CDR3 sequence is 21 residues long. The CDR3 sequence is CASSDSGATAHRSSSTDTQYF. The CDR3 nucleotides read TGTGCCAGCAGTGACTCGGGGGCGACAGCCCATCGATCCTCTAGCACAGATACGCAGTATTTT.

The chain uses TRBV7-9 and TRBJ2-7, with 8 bases fitting TRBD1. CDR1 SEHNR and CDR2 FQNEAQ come from the germline V gene (reference sequence). The V segment lost 2 bases and the J segment 4 bases; nucleotides outside the gene matches: 7. CDR3 length: 15 residues. CDR3 bases: TGTGCCAGCAGCTTAAGCCGTCAGGGGGCGTACGAGCAGTACTTC. Translation gives CASSLSRQGAYEQYF.

The chain is built from TRBV29-1 and TRBJ2-2, with 8 bases fitting TRBD2. Looked up from germline, CDR1 is SQVTM and CDR2 is ANQGSEA. Trimming removed 7 bases from V and 5 bases from J; junction bases left unmatched: 12. This CDR3 comprises 15 residues. The chain's CDR3 is CSAYFSGSGTGELFF. For the CDR3, the DNA is TGCAGCGCCTACTTCAGCGGGAGCGGAACCGGGGAGCTGTTTTTT.

The chain is built from TRBV12-3 or TRBV12-4 and TRBJ1-6; D remains ambiguous. This CDR3 is built from 14 residues. The V end was cut by 3 bases, the J end by 7 bases, with 10 bases between. CDR3 DNA: TGTGCCAGCAGTTTTTACAATATCAATTCACCCCTCCACTTT. It encodes CASSFYNINSPLHF.

This clonotype was observed a few times. V and J are TRBV20-1 and TRBJ2-5; D possibly uses TRBD1 or TRBD2 (6 bases each). Germline V lookup: CDR1 DFQATT, CDR2 SNEGSKA (reference sequence). Trimming removed 1 base from V and 4 bases from J, with 16 bases in between. This CDR3 has 15 residues. The CDR3 region is CSARVLGGSTETQYF. In DNA, the CDR3 is TGCAGTGCTAGAGTTTTAGGGGGGTCCACAGAGACCCAGTACTTC.

The chain employs TRBV10-3 and TRBJ2-5; 7 bases map to TRBD1. The CDR3 is 14 residues long. Germline V gene lookup returns CDR1 ENHRY and CDR2 SYGVKD. With V trimmed by 2 bases and J by 4 bases, 4 bases remained unmatched. The CDR3 protein is CAISEDRAGETQYF. For the CDR3, the DNA is TGTGCCATCAGTGAGGACAGGGCTGGAGAGACCCAGTACTTC.

This clonotype was observed a few times. This chain connects TRBV20-1 to TRBJ1-2, with TRBD1 matching over 7 bases. V was clipped by 4 bases and J by 4 bases; unmatched bases: 3. This CDR3 region has 12 residues. CDR1 and CDR2 (germline): DFQATT, SNEGSKA (reference sequence). CDR3 DNA: TGCAGTGCTACGACAGGGTTCTATGGCTACACCTTC. It is translated as CSATTGFYGYTF.

The chain joins TRBV29-1 to TRBJ2-3; D unresolved. The ends were cut back, 4 bases at V and 2 bases at J, with 13 bases in the middle. Germline V gives CDR1 SQVTM, CDR2 ANQGSEA. The CDR3 covers 14 residues. The CDR3 coding sequence is TGCAGCGTTGGAGGAACTGGGAACACAGATACGCAGTATTTT. Amino acid sequence: CSVGGTGNTDTQYF.

This rearrangement joins TRBV12-3 or TRBV12-4 to TRBJ2-3, with no clear D. The CDR3 consists of 13 residues. V was clipped by 5 bases and J by 2 bases, with 8 bases between them. CDR3 protein: CASSPRYTDTQYF. The CDR3 DNA is TGTGCCAGCAGTCCCCGATACACAGATACGCAGTATTTT.

V and J are TRBV7-9 and TRBJ1-1; 7 bases map to TRBD1. The CDR3 is 12 residues long. The germline V gene has CDR1 SEHNR and CDR2 FQNEAQ (reference sequence). V lost 5 bases and J lost 8; bases outside the gene matches: 5. The CDR3 DNA sequence: TGTGCCAGCAGCGTTCAACAGGGGGAAGCTTTCTTT. Translated, it gives CASSVQQGEAFF.

In this sample, this clonotype turned up a few times. V is TRBV6-5 and J is TRBJ2-5; 7 bases align to TRBD1. The CDR3 loop spans 16 amino acids. V was pared by 0 bases and J by 4 bases, with 8 bases of the junction left unmatched. The germline CDR1 and CDR2 sequences are MNHEY and SVGAGI. CDR3 DNA: TGTGCCAGCAGTTACTCATCAGGGGGTTTCACAGAGACCCAGTACTTC. It codes for CASSYSSGGFTETQYF.